The rows below give T cell receptor beta chains drawn from one sample of a study of identical twins. One entry per CDR3 protein, called by TCRdb with MiXCR from the 5' RACE reads. Among roughly 250,000 distinct CDR3 sequences, roughly 7% were seen once, and the ten largest hold around 3.4%. The sample also formed part of further work on yellow fever vaccine responses in identical twins.

What was sequenced was memory (CD45RO+) T cells sorted from blood. The receptor source for this set is a woman between 18 and 29 years old in good health. Both conserved end residues are part of each CDR3. Fields, in order: V gene, J gene, D gene, clone size, CDR3 protein, CDR3 DNA. D genes are given only for firm matches. For some rows the clone size is stated as once, few or many, or as a class when expanded; others skip it.

V gene: TRBV3-1
J gene: TRBJ1-1
D gene: NA
clone size: many
CDR3 protein: CASSTWTDTEAFF
CDR3 DNA: TGTGCCAGCAGCACGTGGACGGACACTGAAGCTTTCTTT

V gene: TRBV5-1
J gene: TRBJ1-1
D gene: NA
clone size: few
CDR3 protein: CASSLVAHTEAFF
CDR3 DNA: TGCGCCAGCAGCTTGGTGGCGCACACTGAAGCTTTCTTT

V gene: TRBV27
J gene: TRBJ1-5
D gene: NA
clone size: many
CDR3 protein: CASNKQREGWDSNQPQHF
CDR3 DNA: TGTGCCAGCAATAAACAGAGGGAGGGCTGGGACAGCAATCAGCCCCAGCATTTT

V gene: TRBV5-1
J gene: TRBJ2-6
D gene: NA
clone size: NA
CDR3 protein: CASSLAARATGSGANVLTF
CDR3 DNA: TGCGCCAGCAGCTTGGCAGCTCGGGCCACGGGTAGTGGGGCCAACGTCCTGACTTTC

V gene: TRBV4-2
J gene: TRBJ2-5
D gene: NA
clone size: NA
CDR3 protein: CASSQDLGGTGRETQYF
CDR3 DNA: TGTGCCAGCAGCCAAGATCTTGGGGGGACGGGCAGAGAGACCCAGTACTTC

V gene: TRBV28
J gene: TRBJ1-5
D gene: TRBD1
clone size: few
CDR3 protein: CASSIGTAGQPQHF
CDR3 DNA: TGTGCCAGCAGTATCGGGACAGCCGGTCAGCCCCAGCATTTT

V gene: TRBV4-1
J gene: TRBJ2-1
D gene: TRBD2
clone size: many
CDR3 protein: CASSQGPSGGTYNEQFF
CDR3 DNA: TGCGCCAGCAGCCAAGGGCCTAGCGGGGGGACCTACAATGAGCAGTTCTTC

V gene: TRBV12-3/TRBV12-4
J gene: TRBJ2-5
D gene: NA
clone size: few
CDR3 protein: CASSLARGTRRIKTQYF
CDR3 DNA: TGTGCCAGCAGCCTTGCCCGAGGGACTCGTAGAATAAAGACCCAGTACTTC

V gene: TRBV4-1
J gene: TRBJ2-1
D gene: TRBD1
clone size: many
CDR3 protein: CASSPFGRGQYNEQFF
CDR3 DNA: TGCGCCAGCAGCCCGTTCGGCAGGGGGCAATACAATGAGCAGTTCTTC

V gene: TRBV29-1
J gene: TRBJ1-2
D gene: NA
clone size: NA
CDR3 protein: CSVEDGSLIGGLRDGYTF
CDR3 DNA: TGCAGCGTTGAAGATGGAAGCCTTATCGGGGGGCTAAGGGATGGCTACACCTTC

V gene: TRBV11-1
J gene: TRBJ2-5
D gene: NA
clone size: many
CDR3 protein: CASSTGETQYF
CDR3 DNA: TGTGCCAGCAGCACTGGGGAGACCCAGTACTTC

V gene: TRBV20-1
J gene: TRBJ1-2
D gene: TRBD1
clone size: NA
CDR3 protein: CSARDRDSPISNYGYTF
CDR3 DNA: TGCAGTGCTAGAGACCGGGACAGCCCTATCAGTAACTATGGCTACACCTTC

V gene: TRBV3-1
J gene: TRBJ1-1
D gene: NA
clone size: many
CDR3 protein: CASSQVRKTEAFF
CDR3 DNA: TGTGCCAGCAGCCAAGTTAGGAAAACTGAAGCTTTCTTT

V gene: TRBV5-1
J gene: TRBJ2-5
D gene: NA
clone size: many
CDR3 protein: CASSLAGRNQETQYF
CDR3 DNA: TGCGCCAGCAGCTTGGCCGGACGGAATCAAGAGACCCAGTACTTC

V gene: TRBV11-1
J gene: TRBJ2-5
D gene: NA
clone size: NA
CDR3 protein: CASSNLRDSRRGTETQYF
CDR3 DNA: TGTGCCAGCAGCAACCTCCGGGACTCAAGAAGGGGGACGGAGACCCAGTACTTC

V gene: TRBV6-2/TRBV6-3
J gene: TRBJ2-3
D gene: NA
clone size: many
CDR3 protein: CASSYRASPDTQYF
CDR3 DNA: TGTGCCAGCAGTTACCGGGCGTCACCGGATACGCAGTATTTT

V gene: TRBV6-1
J gene: TRBJ1-4
D gene: NA
clone size: few
CDR3 protein: CASSELYWGGKLFF
CDR3 DNA: TGTGCCAGCAGTGAACTGTATTGGGGTGGAAAACTGTTTTTT

V gene: TRBV2
J gene: TRBJ1-2
D gene: TRBD1
clone size: few
CDR3 protein: CASSEEKGGGVGYTF
CDR3 DNA: TGTGCCAGCAGTGAAGAAAAAGGAGGGGGCGTTGGCTACACCTTC

V gene: TRBV12-3/TRBV12-4
J gene: TRBJ1-2
D gene: TRBD1
clone size: few
CDR3 protein: CASSLTGGGGYTF
CDR3 DNA: TGTGCCAGCAGTCTGACAGGGGGCGGTGGCTACACCTTC

V gene: TRBV5-6
J gene: TRBJ1-2
D gene: NA
clone size: many
CDR3 protein: CASSLRGNGYTF
CDR3 DNA: TGTGCCAGCAGCTTGCGAGGGAATGGCTACACCTTC

V gene: TRBV14
J gene: TRBJ2-3
D gene: NA
clone size: many
CDR3 protein: CASSQATSRALYF
CDR3 DNA: TGTGCCAGCAGCCAAGCTACTAGCAGGGCACTGTATTTT

V gene: TRBV7-9
J gene: TRBJ2-2
D gene: TRBD2
clone size: few
CDR3 protein: CASSFVPGLAELGELFF
CDR3 DNA: TGTGCCAGCAGCTTCGTCCCGGGACTAGCGGAGCTGGGGGAGCTGTTTTTT

V gene: TRBV5-1
J gene: TRBJ2-5
D gene: TRBD2
clone size: NA
CDR3 protein: CASSTSGRRETQYF
CDR3 DNA: TGCGCCAGCAGCACTAGCGGGAGGAGGGAGACCCAGTACTTC

V gene: TRBV4-1
J gene: TRBJ2-3
D gene: TRBD2
clone size: many
CDR3 protein: CASSQVLAGGADTQYF
CDR3 DNA: TGCGCCAGCAGCCAAGTCTTGGCGGGAGGAGCAGATACGCAGTATTTT

V gene: TRBV20-1
J gene: TRBJ2-3
D gene: TRBD2
clone size: NA
CDR3 protein: CSASSGGRTDTQYF
CDR3 DNA: TGCAGTGCTAGTAGCGGGGGAAGAACAGATACGCAGTATTTT

V gene: TRBV28
J gene: TRBJ1-5
D gene: NA
clone size: few
CDR3 protein: CASSPLNSNQPQHF
CDR3 DNA: TGTGCCAGCAGCCCGTTAAACAGCAATCAGCCCCAGCATTTT

V gene: TRBV7-2
J gene: TRBJ2-2
D gene: TRBD1
clone size: many
CDR3 protein: CASSFTGGTGELFF
CDR3 DNA: TGTGCCAGCAGCTTTACAGGGGGCACCGGGGAGCTGTTTTTT

V gene: TRBV3-1
J gene: TRBJ2-7
D gene: NA
clone size: few
CDR3 protein: CASSLRLSNYEQYF
CDR3 DNA: TGTGCCAGCAGCCTAAGGTTATCGAACTACGAGCAGTACTTC

V gene: TRBV29-1
J gene: TRBJ1-5
D gene: NA
clone size: few
CDR3 protein: CSVQDSSNQPQHF
CDR3 DNA: TGCAGCGTCCAGGACAGTAGCAATCAGCCCCAGCATTTT

V gene: TRBV18
J gene: TRBJ1-4
D gene: TRBD1
clone size: few
CDR3 protein: CASSWTGGGEKLFF
CDR3 DNA: TGTGCCAGCTCATGGACAGGGGGTGGTGAAAAACTGTTTTTT

V gene: TRBV12-3/TRBV12-4
J gene: TRBJ2-2
D gene: TRBD1
clone size: many
CDR3 protein: CASRVGQISNTGELFF
CDR3 DNA: TGTGCCAGCAGAGTGGGACAGATATCGAACACCGGGGAGCTGTTTTTT

V gene: TRBV20-1
J gene: TRBJ2-7
D gene: NA
clone size: many
CDR3 protein: CSARGGVDYEQYF
CDR3 DNA: TGCAGTGCTAGAGGAGGGGTGGACTACGAGCAGTACTTC

V gene: TRBV5-6
J gene: TRBJ2-3
D gene: NA
clone size: NA
CDR3 protein: CASSLALGLAQYF
CDR3 DNA: TGTGCCAGCAGCTTAGCACTAGGGCTGGCGCAGTATTTT

V gene: TRBV4-2
J gene: TRBJ2-1
D gene: NA
clone size: many
CDR3 protein: CASSQTSTSYNEQFF
CDR3 DNA: TGTGCCAGCAGCCAAACTAGCACCTCCTACAATGAGCAGTTCTTC

V gene: TRBV20-1
J gene: TRBJ2-5
D gene: NA
clone size: NA
CDR3 protein: CSAREGYQETQYF
CDR3 DNA: TGCAGTGCTCGAGAGGGCTACCAAGAGACCCAGTACTTC

V gene: TRBV7-9
J gene: TRBJ1-5
D gene: NA
clone size: NA
CDR3 protein: CASSPGRDQPQHF
CDR3 DNA: TGTGCCAGCAGCCCAGGGAGGGATCAGCCCCAGCATTTT

V gene: TRBV5-4
J gene: TRBJ2-1
D gene: TRBD2
clone size: few
CDR3 protein: CASSLRTSGINEQFF
CDR3 DNA: TGTGCCAGCAGCTTGCGCACTAGCGGGATAAATGAGCAGTTCTTC

V gene: TRBV9
J gene: TRBJ2-3
D gene: NA
clone size: few
CDR3 protein: CASSVDGQSTDTQYF
CDR3 DNA: TGTGCCAGCAGCGTAGACGGACAGTCCACAGATACGCAGTATTTT

V gene: TRBV5-1
J gene: TRBJ2-3
D gene: NA
clone size: many
CDR3 protein: CASRTGLGEITDTQYF
CDR3 DNA: TGCGCCAGCAGAACGGGCCTCGGGGAGATCACAGATACGCAGTATTTT

V gene: TRBV9
J gene: TRBJ1-1
D gene: NA
clone size: NA
CDR3 protein: CASSVAVNTEAFF
CDR3 DNA: TGTGCCAGCAGCGTAGCGGTCAACACTGAAGCTTTCTTT

V gene: TRBV28
J gene: TRBJ2-1
D gene: NA
clone size: few
CDR3 protein: CASTPGQTYNEQFF
CDR3 DNA: TGTGCCAGCACCCCGGGGCAGACCTACAATGAGCAGTTCTTC

V gene: TRBV2
J gene: TRBJ2-2
D gene: NA
clone size: few
CDR3 protein: CASNYEGGYTGELFF
CDR3 DNA: TGTGCCAGCAATTACGAGGGGGGCTACACCGGGGAGCTGTTTTTT

V gene: TRBV12-3/TRBV12-4
J gene: TRBJ1-5
D gene: NA
clone size: many
CDR3 protein: CASSLGGQSQPQHF
CDR3 DNA: TGTGCCAGCAGTTTAGGCGGACAGTCACAGCCCCAGCATTTT

V gene: TRBV15
J gene: TRBJ1-5
D gene: NA
clone size: many
CDR3 protein: CATSRDLVNQPQHF
CDR3 DNA: TGTGCCACCAGCAGAGATCTAGTCAATCAGCCCCAGCATTTT

V gene: TRBV19
J gene: TRBJ1-5
D gene: NA
clone size: many
CDR3 protein: CASQQAYQPQHF
CDR3 DNA: TGTGCCAGTCAACAGGCATATCAGCCCCAGCATTTT

V gene: TRBV7-9
J gene: TRBJ1-1
D gene: NA
clone size: NA
CDR3 protein: CASSLGTLQNTEAFF
CDR3 DNA: TGTGCCAGCAGCTTAGGGACACTCCAGAACACTGAAGCTTTCTTT

V gene: TRBV20-1
J gene: TRBJ1-4
D gene: NA
clone size: many
CDR3 protein: CSAQLAGGEKLFF
CDR3 DNA: TGCAGTGCCCAACTCGCCGGGGGCGAAAAACTGTTTTTT

V gene: TRBV5-5
J gene: TRBJ2-1
D gene: NA
clone size: many
CDR3 protein: CASSKLVGTGNEQFF
CDR3 DNA: TGTGCCAGCAGCAAGCTGGTGGGAACTGGGAATGAGCAGTTCTTC

V gene: TRBV6-4
J gene: TRBJ2-3
D gene: TRBD2
clone size: NA
CDR3 protein: CASSEEASGSDTQYF
CDR3 DNA: TGTGCCAGCAGTGAGGAGGCTAGCGGGTCGGACACGCAGTATTTT

V gene: TRBV20-1
J gene: TRBJ1-1
D gene: NA
clone size: few
CDR3 protein: CSARDAGGRSEAFF
CDR3 DNA: TGCAGTGCTAGAGATGCAGGTGGGAGGAGTGAAGCTTTCTTT

V gene: TRBV5-1
J gene: TRBJ2-7
D gene: NA
clone size: NA
CDR3 protein: CASSLAFSYEQYF
CDR3 DNA: TGCGCCAGCAGCTTGGCGTTTTCCTACGAGCAGTACTTC

V gene: TRBV5-1
J gene: TRBJ2-7
D gene: NA
clone size: NA
CDR3 protein: CASSSSTPYEQYF
CDR3 DNA: TGCGCCAGCAGCTCGTCGACCCCCTACGAGCAGTACTTC

V gene: TRBV10-3
J gene: TRBJ2-7
D gene: TRBD1
clone size: many
CDR3 protein: CAISKDRGSPYEQYF
CDR3 DNA: TGTGCCATCAGTAAGGACAGGGGATCGCCCTACGAGCAGTACTTC

V gene: TRBV29-1
J gene: TRBJ1-2
D gene: NA
clone size: many
CDR3 protein: CSAKEFSNYGYTF
CDR3 DNA: TGCAGCGCCAAGGAGTTCTCTAACTATGGCTACACCTTC

V gene: TRBV27
J gene: TRBJ2-1
D gene: NA
clone size: many
CDR3 protein: CASSFIETRVLYNEQFF
CDR3 DNA: TGTGCCAGCAGTTTTATCGAGACTAGGGTCCTTTACAATGAGCAGTTCTTC